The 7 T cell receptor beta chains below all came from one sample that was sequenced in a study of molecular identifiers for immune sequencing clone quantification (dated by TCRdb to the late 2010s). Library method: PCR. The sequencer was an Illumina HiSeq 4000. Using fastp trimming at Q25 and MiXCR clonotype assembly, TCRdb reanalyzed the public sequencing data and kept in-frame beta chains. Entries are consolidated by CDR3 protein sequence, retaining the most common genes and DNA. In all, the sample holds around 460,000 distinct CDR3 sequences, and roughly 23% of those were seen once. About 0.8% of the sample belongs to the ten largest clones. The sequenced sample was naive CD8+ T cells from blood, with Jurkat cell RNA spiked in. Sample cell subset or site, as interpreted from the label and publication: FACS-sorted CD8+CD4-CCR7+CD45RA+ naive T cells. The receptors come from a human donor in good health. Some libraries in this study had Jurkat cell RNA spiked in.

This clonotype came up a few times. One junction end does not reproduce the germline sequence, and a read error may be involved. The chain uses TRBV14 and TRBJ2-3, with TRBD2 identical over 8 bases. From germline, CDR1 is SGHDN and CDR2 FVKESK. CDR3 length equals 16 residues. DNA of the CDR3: TGTGCCAGCAGCCAATTAGCGGGGCTTAGCACAGACACGCAGTATTTT. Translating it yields CASSQLAGLSTDTQYF.

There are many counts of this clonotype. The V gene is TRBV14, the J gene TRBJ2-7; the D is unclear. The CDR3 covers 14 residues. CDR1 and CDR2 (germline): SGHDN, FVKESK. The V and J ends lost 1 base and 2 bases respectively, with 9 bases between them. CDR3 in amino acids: CASSQVLYPYEQYF. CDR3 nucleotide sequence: TGTGCCAGCAGCCAAGTACTCTACCCCTACGAGCAGTACTTC. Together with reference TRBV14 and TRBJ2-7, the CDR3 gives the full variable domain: EAGVTQFPSHSVIEKGQTVTLRCDPISGHDNLYWYRRVMGKEIKFLLHFVKESKQDESGMPNNRFLAERTGGTYSTLKVQPAELEDSGVYFCASSQVLYPYEQYFGPGTRLTVT.

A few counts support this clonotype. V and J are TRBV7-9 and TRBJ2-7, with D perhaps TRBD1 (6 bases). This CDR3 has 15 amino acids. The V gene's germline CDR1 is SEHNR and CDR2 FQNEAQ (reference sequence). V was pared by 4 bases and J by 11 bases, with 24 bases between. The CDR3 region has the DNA TGTGCCAGCAGCTCCACAGGGAAGCGTACAAAGGCGGAGTACTTC. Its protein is CASSSTGKRTKAEYF. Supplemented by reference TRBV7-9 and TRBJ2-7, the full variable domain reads DTGVSQNPRHKITKRGQNVTFRCDPISEHNRLYWYRQTLGQGPEFLTYFQNEAQLEKSRLLSDRFSAERPKGSFSTLEIQRTEQGDSAMYLCASSSTGKRTKAEYFGPGTRLTVT.

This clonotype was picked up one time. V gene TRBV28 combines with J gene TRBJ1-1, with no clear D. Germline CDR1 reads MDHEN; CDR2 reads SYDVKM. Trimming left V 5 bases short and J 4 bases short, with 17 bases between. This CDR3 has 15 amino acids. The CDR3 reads CASSTGPPLGTEAFF. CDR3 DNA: TGTGCCAGCAGTACGGGCCCCCCGCTCGGCACTGAAGCTTTCTTT.

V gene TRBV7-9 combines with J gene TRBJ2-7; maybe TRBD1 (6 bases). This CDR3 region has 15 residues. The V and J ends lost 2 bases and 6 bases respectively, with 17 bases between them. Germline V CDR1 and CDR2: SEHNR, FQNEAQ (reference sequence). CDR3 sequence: CASSLSQGQLSEQYF. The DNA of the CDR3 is TGTGCCAGCAGCTTATCGCAGGGGCAGCTGTCCGAGCAGTACTTC.

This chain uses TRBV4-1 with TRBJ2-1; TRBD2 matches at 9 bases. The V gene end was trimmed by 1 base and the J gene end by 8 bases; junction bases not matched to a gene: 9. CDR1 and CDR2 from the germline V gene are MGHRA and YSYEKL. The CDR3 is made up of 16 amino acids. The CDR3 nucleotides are TGCGCCAGCAGCCAAGGGGGCGGGGGGGCCTTTCATGAGCAGTTCTTC. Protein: CASSQGGGGAFHEQFF.

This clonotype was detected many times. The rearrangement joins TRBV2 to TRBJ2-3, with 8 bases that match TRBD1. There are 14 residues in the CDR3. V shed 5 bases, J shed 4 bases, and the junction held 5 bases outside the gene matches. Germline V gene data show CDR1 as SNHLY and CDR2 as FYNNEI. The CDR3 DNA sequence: TGTGCCAGCAGTTGGGACAGGACGTCAGATACGCAGTATTTT. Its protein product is CASSWDRTSDTQYF.